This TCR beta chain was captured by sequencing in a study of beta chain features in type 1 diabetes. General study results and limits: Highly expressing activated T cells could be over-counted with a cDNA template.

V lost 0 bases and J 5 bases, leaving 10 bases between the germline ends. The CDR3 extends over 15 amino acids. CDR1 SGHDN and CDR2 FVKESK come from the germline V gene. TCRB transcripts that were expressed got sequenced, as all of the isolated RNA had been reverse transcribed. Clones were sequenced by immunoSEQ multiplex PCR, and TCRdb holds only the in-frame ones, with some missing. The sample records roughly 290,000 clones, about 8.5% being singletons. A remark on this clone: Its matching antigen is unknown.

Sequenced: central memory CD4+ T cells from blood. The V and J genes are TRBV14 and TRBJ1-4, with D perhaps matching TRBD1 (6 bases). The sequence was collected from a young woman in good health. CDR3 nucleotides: TGTGCCAGCAGCCAAGACAGGGGAAAAAATGAAAAACTGTTTTTT. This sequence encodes CASSQDRGKNEKLFF.